The rows below give T cell receptor beta chains drawn from one sample of a study of cytomegalovirus exposure and HLA in healthy donors. Clones were read by immunoSEQ multiplex PCR, and TCRdb kept only the in-frame ones, dropping some. The sample lists approximately 150,000 clones; 80% were seen once. The sample consisted of PBMCs. The receptors here all came from a woman between 40 and 50 years old in good health and CMV-seronegative. CDR3s include the opening cysteine and the closing phenylalanine or tryptophan.

V	CDR3
TRBV2	CASSMDRGRSGEQYF
TRBV19	CASSTDGANTGELFF
TRBV2	CATADRDYEQFF
TRBV14	CASSLLGDSPLHF
TRBV2	CASSERRGQNSQYF
TRBV7-9	CASSLRGDSYGYTF
TRBV5-1	CASSLGGRETQYF
TRBV5-1	CASRITVNTEAFF
TRBV6-5	CASSYSQGNQPQHF
TRBV5-1	CASSLVGGSWDEQFF
TRBV20-1	CSARDDNEQFF
TRBV10-3	CAIRSLVNEQFF
TRBV19	CASSENPKNTGELFF
TRBV28	CASIQSRDRSNQPQHF
TRBV4-2	CASSPSSGRSTDTQYF
TRBV10-3	CAISVSSGSYEQYF
TRBV7-6	CASSANLGLAGNNEQFF
TRBV4-1	CASSQASGNEQFF